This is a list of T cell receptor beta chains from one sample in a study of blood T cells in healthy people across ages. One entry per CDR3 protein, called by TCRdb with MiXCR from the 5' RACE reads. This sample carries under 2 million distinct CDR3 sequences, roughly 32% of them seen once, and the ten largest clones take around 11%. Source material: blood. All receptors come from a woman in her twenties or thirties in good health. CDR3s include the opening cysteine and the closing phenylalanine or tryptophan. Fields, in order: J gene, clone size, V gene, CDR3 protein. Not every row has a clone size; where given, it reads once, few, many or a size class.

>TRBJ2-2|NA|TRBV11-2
CASSLIRPGELFF
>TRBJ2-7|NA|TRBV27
CASSSVHGLASYEQYF
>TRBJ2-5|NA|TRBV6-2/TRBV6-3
CASSYPPGQGTKKQYF
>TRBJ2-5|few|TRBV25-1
CASSRTGTETQYF
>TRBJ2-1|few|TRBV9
CASAQSGSGRAGEQFF
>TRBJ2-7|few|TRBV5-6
CASSRQGRRYLAEQYF
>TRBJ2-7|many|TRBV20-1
CSASLPILGNEQYF
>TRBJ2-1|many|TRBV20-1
CSALLVIYNEQFF
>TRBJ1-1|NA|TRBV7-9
CASSLLSAEAFF
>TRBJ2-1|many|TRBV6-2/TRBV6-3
CATTQAGARRNEQFF
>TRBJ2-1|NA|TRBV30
CAWSSGTGSFNEQFF
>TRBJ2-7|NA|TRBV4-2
CASSQERGEASYEQYF
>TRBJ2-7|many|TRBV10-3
CAISRTSGGSYEQYF
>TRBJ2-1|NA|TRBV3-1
CASRPSREQLDGEQFF
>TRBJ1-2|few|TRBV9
CASSGGRYHGYTF
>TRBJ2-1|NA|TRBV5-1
CASSRPVAGNYNEQFF
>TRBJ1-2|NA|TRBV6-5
CASSYSRFQQGNYGYTF
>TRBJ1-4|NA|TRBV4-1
CASSQVGTLNEKLFF
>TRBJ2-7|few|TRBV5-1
CTSSPSGQGALEQYF
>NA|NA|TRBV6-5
CASSYSRGRAVEQYF
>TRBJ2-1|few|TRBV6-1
CASNEGGLGEQFF
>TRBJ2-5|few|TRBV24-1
CATSEKTGLETQYF